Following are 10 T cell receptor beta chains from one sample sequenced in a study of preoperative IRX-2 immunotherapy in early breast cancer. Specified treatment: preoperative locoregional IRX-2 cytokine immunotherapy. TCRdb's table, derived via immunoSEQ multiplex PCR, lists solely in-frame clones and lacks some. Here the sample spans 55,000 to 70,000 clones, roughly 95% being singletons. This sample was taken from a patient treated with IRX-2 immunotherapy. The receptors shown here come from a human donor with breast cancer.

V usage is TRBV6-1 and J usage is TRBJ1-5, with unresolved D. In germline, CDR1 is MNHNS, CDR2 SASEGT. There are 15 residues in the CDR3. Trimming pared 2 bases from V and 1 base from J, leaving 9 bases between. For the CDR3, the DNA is TGTGCCAGCAGTGAACTAGGGTTAAGCAATCAGCCCCAGCATTTT. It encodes CASSELGLSNQPQHF.

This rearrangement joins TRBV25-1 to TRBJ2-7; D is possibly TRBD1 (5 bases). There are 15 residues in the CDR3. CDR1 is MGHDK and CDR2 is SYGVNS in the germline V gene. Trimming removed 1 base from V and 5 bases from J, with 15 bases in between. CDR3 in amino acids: CASSESTYRPHEQYF. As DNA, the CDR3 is TGTGCCAGCAGTGAATCCACCTACAGGCCCCACGAGCAGTACTTC.

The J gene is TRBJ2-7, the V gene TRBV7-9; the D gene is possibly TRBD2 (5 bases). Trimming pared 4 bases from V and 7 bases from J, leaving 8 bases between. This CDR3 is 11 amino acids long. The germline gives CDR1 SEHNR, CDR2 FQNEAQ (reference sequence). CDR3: CASSSGLEQYF. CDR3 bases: TGTGCCAGCAGCTCCGGACTTGAGCAGTACTTC.

The CDR3: CASSVVGTQYF. Here the CDR3 DNA reads TGTGCCAGCAGCGTAGTTGGGACCCAGTACTTC. The chain carries TRBV9 and TRBJ2-5; D call uncertain. Germline V CDR1 and CDR2: SGDLS, YYNGEE. Trimming took off 0 bases at V and 7 bases at J, with 4 bases between the two ends. The CDR3 loop spans 11 amino acids.

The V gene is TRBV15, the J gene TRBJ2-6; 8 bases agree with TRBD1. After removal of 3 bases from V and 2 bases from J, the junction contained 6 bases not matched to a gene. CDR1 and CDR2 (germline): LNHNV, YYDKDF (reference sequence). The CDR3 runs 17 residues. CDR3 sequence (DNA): TGTGCCACCAGCAGTTCAGGGGGCCGGGCTGGGGCCAACGTCCTGACTTTC. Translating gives CATSSSGGRAGANVLTF.

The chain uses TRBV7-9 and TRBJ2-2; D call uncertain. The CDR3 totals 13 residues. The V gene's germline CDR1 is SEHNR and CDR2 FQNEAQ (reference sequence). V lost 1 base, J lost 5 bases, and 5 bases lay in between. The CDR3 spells CASSLGETGELFF. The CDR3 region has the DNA TGTGCCAGCAGCTTAGGCGAGACCGGGGAGCTGTTTTTT.

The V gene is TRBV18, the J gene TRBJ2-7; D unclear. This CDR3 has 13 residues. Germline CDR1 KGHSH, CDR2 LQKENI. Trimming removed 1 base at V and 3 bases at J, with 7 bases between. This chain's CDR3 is CASSPLLNYEQYF. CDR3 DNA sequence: TGTGCCAGCTCACCACTCCTCAACTACGAGCAGTACTTC.

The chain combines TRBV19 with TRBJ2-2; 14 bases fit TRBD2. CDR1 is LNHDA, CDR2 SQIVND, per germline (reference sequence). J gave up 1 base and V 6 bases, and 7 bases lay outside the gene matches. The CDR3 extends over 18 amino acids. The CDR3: CASRPGTSGSLNTGELFF. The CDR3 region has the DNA TGTGCCAGTAGACCCGGGACTAGCGGGAGCCTGAACACCGGGGAGCTGTTTTTT.

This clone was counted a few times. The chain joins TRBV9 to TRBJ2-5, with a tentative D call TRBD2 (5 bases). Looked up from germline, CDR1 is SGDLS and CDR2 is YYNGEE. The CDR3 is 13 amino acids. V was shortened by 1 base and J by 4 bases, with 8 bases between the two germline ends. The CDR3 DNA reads TGTGCCAGCAGCGTAACGGGGAGAGAGACCCAGTACTTC. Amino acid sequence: CASSVTGRETQYF.

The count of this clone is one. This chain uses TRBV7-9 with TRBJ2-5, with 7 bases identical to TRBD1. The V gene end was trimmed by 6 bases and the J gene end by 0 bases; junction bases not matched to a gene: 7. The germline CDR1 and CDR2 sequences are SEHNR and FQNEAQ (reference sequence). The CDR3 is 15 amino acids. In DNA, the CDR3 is TGTGCCAGCAGGGGACGGGACAGATACCAAGAGACCCAGTACTTC. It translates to CASRGRDRYQETQYF.